Shown below are 4 T cell receptor beta chains from a single sample sequenced in a study of cytomegalovirus exposure and HLA in healthy donors. Both 60 Vbeta primers and 13 Jbeta primers went into the PCR. Sequencing was performed with immunoSEQ multiplex PCR; in TCRdb, only in-frame clones are kept and a portion is missing. The repertoire holds 130,000 to 150,000 clones, with 60% to 85% as singletons. The sample taken for sequencing was PBMCs. Every receptor here comes from a man between 40 and 49 years old in good health and CMV-seropositive.

The rearrangement uses TRBV7-2 and TRBJ1-1; perhaps TRBD1 as D (6 bases). Germline V lookup: CDR1 SGHTA, CDR2 FQGNSA. The CDR3 consists of 14 residues. The V gene lost 5 bases and the J gene lost 1 base, with 11 bases spanning the gap. CDR3 coding DNA: TGTGCCAGCAGCCTTACCAGGGGGAACACTGAAGCTTTCTTT. Translated: CASSLTRGNTEAFF.

CDR3 in amino acids: CATQPTPAGVSEQYF. The CDR3, as DNA: TGTGCCACCCAACCCACCCCAGCGGGAGTGTCCGAGCAGTACTTC. The chain links TRBV28 to TRBJ2-7, with 8 positions matching TRBD2. J lost 6 bases, V lost 10 bases, and 17 bases had no gene match. Germline lookup yields CDR1 MDHEN and CDR2 SYDVKM. This CDR3 has 15 residues.

This clone was counted a few times. This chain joins TRBV5-1 and TRBJ1-1; 7 bases agree with TRBD1. From germline, CDR1 is SGHRS and CDR2 YFSETQ. The V gene end was trimmed by 4 bases and the J gene end by 6 bases; junction bases not matched to a gene: 12. CDR3 size: 15 residues. This CDR3 is CASSRIQGGKAEAFF. CDR3 coding DNA: TGCGCCAGCAGCCGAATCCAGGGGGGCAAGGCTGAAGCTTTCTTT.

CDR3 amino acids: CASSPQLAGGTDTQYF. The CDR3 DNA sequence: TGTGCCAGCTCACCCCAACTAGCGGGAGGCACAGATACGCAGTATTTT. The chain uses TRBV18 and TRBJ2-3; 11 bases align to TRBD2. CDR3 length: 16 amino acids. Unmatched junction bases numbered 3, after V lost 3 bases and J lost 1 base. Germline V gene data show CDR1 as KGHSH and CDR2 as LQKENI.